The 28 T cell receptor beta chains below all came from one sample that was sequenced in a study of tumor-infiltrating lymphocytes in primary liver carcinoma. DNA and RNA were both co-extracted from about 19-30 mg of bulk tissue that had not been sorted. The authors made TCR beta cDNA from approximately 500 ng total RNA with a constant-region primer. Amplification in three nested multiplex PCR rounds with slightly modified ARM-PCR gave rise to TCR beta libraries. The two initial PCR rounds, approximately 10 cycles each, used TRBV1-TRBV30 forward and C-beta reverse primers. TCRdb analysed the multiplex PCR reads with MiXCR anew, one entry per CDR3 protein. Among some 190,000 distinct CDR3 sequences listed, around four fifths were seen once. Sequencing was performed on tumor tissue from primary liver carcinoma. The receptors shown here come from a middle-aged man with primary liver carcinoma and hepatitis B virus infection.

This clonotype has just a few counts. A much more abundant neighbour one base away suggests this may be a read error. The rearrangement links TRBV6-6 to TRBJ1-4; D call uncertain. The CDR3 runs 11 residues. Germline loops: CDR1 MNHNY, CDR2 SVGAGI (reference sequence). The DNA of the CDR3 is TGTGTCAGTTCGACGAAAGAAAAACTGTTTTTT. Protein: CVSSTKEKLFF.

A word on this clonotype: The CDR3 carries no conserved terminal phenylalanine or tryptophan, so it likely arises from a read error. The chain carries TRBV11-2 and TRBJ1-5, with D possibly TRBD1 on 5 matching bases. CDR3 size: 13 residues. Germline lookup yields CDR1 SGHAT and CDR2 FQNNGV. The CDR3 loop reads CDSSLRGDQPQHS. Written as DNA, the CDR3 is TGTGACAGCAGCTTAAGGGGCGATCAGCCTCAGCATTCT.

This chain uses TRBV29-1 with TRBJ2-5, with a possible D match to TRBD2 (6 bases). The CDR3 consists of 14 residues. The germline V gene encodes CDR1 SQVTM and CDR2 ANQGSEA. V gave up 6 bases and J gave up 5 bases, with 19 bases separating them. CDR3 region: CSVKAWGLQETQYF. The CDR3 bases are TGCAGCGTCAAGGCTTGGGGACTTCAGGAGACCCAGTACTTC. Based on the CDR3 plus reference TRBV29-1 and TRBJ2-5, the full variable domain is SAVISQKPSRDICQRGTSLTIQCQVDSQVTMMFWYRQQPGQSLTLIATANQGSEATYESGFVIDKFPISRPNLTFSTLTVSNMSPEDSSIYLCSVKAWGLQETQYFGPGTRLLVL.

Details on this clonotype: This clone may be a read error of a much larger clone one base away. The missing conserved phenylalanine or tryptophan at the end of this CDR3 makes a read error likely. The genes are TRBV7-9 and TRBJ2-7, with D possibly being TRBD1 (6 bases). Germline CDR1 is SEHNR and CDR2 is FQNEAQ (reference sequence). Trimming pared 11 bases from V and 1 base from J, leaving 9 bases between. CDR3 size: 11 residues. This chain's CDR3 is CAGGQSYEQYI. CDR3 DNA sequence: TGTGCCGGTGGACAGTCCTACGAGCAGTACATC.

Of note for this clonotype: One end of the junction varies from germline; a read error may be responsible. The V call is TRBV29-1, the J call TRBJ2-6, with TRBD2 as a possible D gene (5 bases). The length of the CDR3 is 13 residues. Per germline, CDR1 SQVTM and CDR2 ANQGSEA. In DNA form, the CDR3 reads TGTAGCGTTGCGGCCTCTTGGGCCAACGTCCTGACTTTC. This encodes CSVAASWANVLTF. The full variable domain, rest sourced from reference TRBV29-1 and TRBJ2-6, is SAVISQKPSRDICQRGTSLTIQCQVDSQVTMMFWYRQQPGQSLTLIATANQGSEATYESGFVIDKFPISRPNLTFSTLTVSNMSPEDSSIYLCSVAASWANVLTFGAGSRLTVL.

A word on this clonotype: Mismatch with germline at one junction end may stem from a read error. The rearrangement uses TRBV29-1 and TRBJ1-2; possibly TRBD1 for D (5 bases). This CDR3 comprises 18 residues. Per germline, CDR1 SQVTM and CDR2 ANQGSEA. In DNA form, the CDR3 reads TGCAACGTTGGGGCACCAACAGGAACTCAAGTGGTTAACTATGGCTCCACCTTC. This encodes CNVGAPTGTQVVNYGSTF.

In regard to this clonotype: A junction end diverges from the germline sequence, so it may reflect a read error. The chain uses TRBV11-1 and TRBJ2-4; 14 bases are shared with TRBD2. From germline, CDR1 is SGHAT and CDR2 FQDESV (reference sequence). The length of the CDR3 is 17 residues. In DNA form, the CDR3 reads TGTACCAGCAACTTTATCGGGACTAGCGGGAGCAAAAACATTCAGTACTTC. Encoded protein: CTSNFIGTSGSKNIQYF.

About this clonotype itself: A much bigger clone sits one base away, suggesting this may be a read error. In DNA, the CDR3 is TGTGCCAGCAACCAAGTGCGGGAGCTGTTTTTT. Its translation: CASNQVRELFF. The rearrangement links TRBV14 to TRBJ2-2; D is undetermined. This CDR3 has 11 amino acids. The germline gives CDR1 SGHDN, CDR2 FVKESK.

This sequence joins TRBV5-1 and TRBJ2-1; 8 bases agree with TRBD2. Germline trimming cut 10 bases from V and 8 bases from J; bases unmatched to any gene: 14. Germline CDR1 is SGHRS and CDR2 is YFSETQ. This CDR3 is built from 14 residues. Here the CDR3 reads CACSLLAGGYEQFF. The CDR3, as DNA: TGCGCCTGCTCTCTTCTGGCGGGAGGTTATGAGCAGTTCTTC.

Details on this clonotype: At one end the junction does not follow the germline gene, possibly because of a read error. CDR3 sequence: CASSFQVNSYVQYF. The DNA for the CDR3 is TGTGCCAGCAGTTTCCAGGTAAACTCTTACGTGCAGTACTTC. The rearrangement uses TRBV28 and TRBJ2-7; no clear D gene. The CDR3 consists of 14 residues. Germline loops: CDR1 MDHEN, CDR2 SYDVKM.

V gene TRBV20-1 combines with J gene TRBJ2-1, with D perhaps TRBD2 (5 bases). With 3 bases removed from V and 6 bases from J, the gap between germline ends came to 6 bases. The V gene's germline CDR1 is DFQATT and CDR2 SNEGSKA (reference sequence). The CDR3 sequence is 11 residues long. CDR3 sequence reads: CSASLANEQFF. The CDR3 nucleotides are TGCAGTGCTAGTCTAGCCAATGAGCAGTTCTTC.

About this clonotype: A read error is likely, as this CDR3 ends without the conserved phenylalanine or tryptophan. The chain recombines TRBV29-1 with TRBJ1-1; 9 nucleotides align to TRBD1. Germline V lookup: CDR1 SQVTM, CDR2 ANQGSEA. This CDR3 comprises 12 residues. The CDR3 bases are TGCAGTGCCACCGGACAGGGGACTGAAGCTTTCTTA. Translated: CSATGQGTEAFL.

The rearrangement uses TRBV6-2 or TRBV6-3 and TRBJ1-5; D unresolved. V was trimmed by 6 bases and J by 10 bases, leaving 13 bases between them. Germline V gives CDR1 MNHEY, CDR2 SVGEGT. This CDR3 region has 12 residues. The CDR3 DNA follows: TGTGCCAGCAGCCTTACCGATGAACCCCAGCATTTT. Residues: CASSLTDEPQHF.

J is TRBJ2-2 and V is TRBV12-3 or TRBV12-4; unclear D gene. V lost 4 bases and J lost 8, with 14 bases in between. The CDR3 length is 14 residues. In DNA, the CDR3 is TGTGCCAGCAGTTACTCCATTGGCACAGGGGAGCTGTTTTTT. Protein: CASSYSIGTGELFF.

This clonotype was seen a single time. The V call is TRBV6-2 or TRBV6-3, the J call TRBJ2-1; 12 nucleotides match TRBD2. CDR1 is MNHEY, CDR2 SVGEGT, per germline. Trimming removed 10 bases from V and 9 bases from J; junction bases left unmatched: 7. This CDR3 comprises 13 residues. In nucleotides, the CDR3 is TGTGCCAACAGGACTAGCGGGATCCGTGAGCAGTTCTTC. Protein sequence: CANRTSGIREQFF.

Remarks on this clonotype: The junction shows a germline mismatch at one end, possibly a read error. V usage is TRBV12-3 or TRBV12-4 and J usage is TRBJ2-1, with D hard to call. This CDR3 is built from 12 residues. The CDR3 bases are TGTGCCAGCAGTTCAGATAACAATAAGCAGTTCTTC. Protein: CASSSDNNKQFF.

Notes on this clonotype: A much larger clone is a single base away; this may be a read error. The V call is TRBV25-1, the J call TRBJ1-3, with 8 bases that match TRBD1. The length of the CDR3 is 15 residues. Germline-derived CDR1 and CDR2 are MGHDK and SYGVNS. With 6 bases clipped from V and 2 bases from J, the junction kept 6 bases outside the gene matches. The CDR3 protein is CASRGDRSTGNTIYF. The CDR3 region has the DNA TGTGCCAGCAGGGGGGACAGGAGCACTGGAAACACCATATATTTT.

There are many counts of this clonotype. The chain recombines TRBV6-1 with TRBJ1-4; D is unclear. The CDR3 is 16 amino acids. Germline loops: CDR1 MNHNS, CDR2 SASEGT. The germline V and J ends were trimmed by 6 bases and 8 bases, with 22 bases remaining between them. The CDR3: CASSSTITAVEEKLFF. CDR3 bases: TGTGCCAGCAGCTCGACAATTACGGCCGTTGAGGAAAAACTGTTTTTT.

In its sample, this clonotype was seen many times. The chain joins TRBV28 to TRBJ2-7, with a tentative D call TRBD2 (6 bases). V dropped 3 bases and J dropped 1 base, with 10 bases sitting between them. The CDR3 is made up of 14 amino acids. CDR1 is MDHEN and CDR2 is SYDVKM in the germline V gene. The CDR3: CASSFAGFSYEQYF. The CDR3 region has the DNA TGTGCCAGCAGTTTTGCGGGATTTTCCTACGAGCAGTACTTC.

The chain couples TRBV29-1 to TRBJ1-5; 8 bases are shared with TRBD1. Germline values: CDR1 SQVTM, CDR2 ANQGSEA. The CDR3 sequence is 13 residues long. The trim removed 1 base at V and 4 bases at J, leaving 0 bases unmatched. The DNA for the CDR3 is TGCAGCGTTGAAGGACAGGGGAATCAGCCCCAGCATTTT. Its translation: CSVEGQGNQPQHF.

The sample holds one count of this clonotype. The chain has TRBV10-3 and TRBJ2-3; 10 nucleotides agree with TRBD1. Germline-derived CDR1 and CDR2 are ENHRY and SYGVKD. CDR3 size: 14 residues. CDR3 in amino acids: CIVSGTGGTDTQYF. The CDR3 bases are TGTATCGTATCCGGGACAGGGGGCACAGATACGCAGTATTTT.

As regards this clonotype: One junction end does not reproduce the germline sequence, and a read error may be involved. The V gene is TRBV29-1, the J gene TRBJ2-3; D uncertain. This CDR3 has 13 residues. Germline-derived CDR1 and CDR2 are SQVTM and ANQGSEA. The CDR3 protein is CSVGQIRADTEYF. As DNA, the CDR3 is TGCAGTGTTGGCCAGATTCGGGCAGATACAGAGTATTTT.

As regards this clonotype: A junction boundary mismatches the germline segment, possibly from a read error. V usage is TRBV29-1 and J usage is TRBJ2-1, with 11 bases lining up with TRBD2. CDR1 and CDR2 from the germline V gene are SQVTM and ANQGSEA. The CDR3 spans 15 residues. CDR3 sequence: CSVDSGRAPYNERFF. CDR3 in DNA: TGTAGCGTTGATAGCGGGAGGGCACCCTACAATGAGCGGTTCTTC.

Notes on this clonotype: Possible read error: a much larger clone is one base away. CDR3 sequence reads: CASSRTVQAGELFF. CDR3 nucleotides: TGTGCCAGCAGCCGGACAGTCCAGGCCGGGGAGCTGTTTTTT. V gene TRBV7-9 combines with J gene TRBJ2-2; D may be TRBD1 (6 bases). Germline-derived CDR1 and CDR2 are SEHNR and FQNEAQ (reference sequence). The CDR3 runs to 14 residues. The V end lost 5 bases, the J end lost 6 bases, and 13 bases lay between the germline ends.

CDR3 sequence: CASSLGDMGWAQPQHF. CDR3 sequence (DNA): TGTGCCAGCAGCTTAGGAGATATGGGTTGGGCTCAGCCCCAGCATTTT. The gene calls are TRBV11-2 and TRBJ1-5; no reliable D call. The CDR3 runs to 16 residues. Germline CDR1 and CDR2: SGHAT and FQNNGV. V shed 1 base and J shed 6 bases, with 16 bases lying between them. The complete variable domain, with remaining parts taken from reference TRBV11-2 and TRBJ1-5, reads EAGVAQSPRYKIIEKRQSVAFWCNPISGHATLYWYQQILGQGPKLLIQFQNNGVVDDSQLPKDRFSAERLKGVDSTLKIQPAKLEDSAVYLCASSLGDMGWAQPQHFGDGTRLSIL.

V and J are TRBV12-3 or TRBV12-4 and TRBJ2-1; D is perhaps TRBD1 or TRBD2 (5 bases each). Deletions cut 3 bases from V and 2 bases from J, with 14 bases between. The CDR3 has 16 amino acids. Written as DNA, the CDR3 is TGTGCCAGCAGTTTCAGAGGGGTCAGCACCTACAATGAGCAGTTCTTC. It encodes CASSFRGVSTYNEQFF.

Remarks on this clonotype: A much larger clone lies a single base off, so this may be a read error. The final CDR3 position lacks the conserved phenylalanine or tryptophan, pointing to a likely read error. CDR3 sequence: CASSPGSRGYEQFY. Here the CDR3 DNA reads TGTGCCAGCAGTCCCGGGAGCCGCGGCTATGAGCAGTTCTAC. The rearrangement links TRBV28 to TRBJ2-1; D may be TRBD2 (6 bases). Germline CDR1 is MDHEN and CDR2 is SYDVKM. The CDR3 length is 14 residues. The ends were cut back, 5 bases at V and 8 bases at J, with 16 bases in the middle.

For this clonotype: At one end the junction does not follow the germline gene, possibly because of a read error. V and J are TRBV29-1 and TRBJ1-1; D remains unclear. CDR3 length equals 12 residues. Germline loops: CDR1 SQVTM, CDR2 ANQGSEA. This CDR3 is CSVISWNAEAFF. As DNA, the CDR3 is TGCAGCGTCATCTCATGGAACGCTGAAGCTTTCTTT.